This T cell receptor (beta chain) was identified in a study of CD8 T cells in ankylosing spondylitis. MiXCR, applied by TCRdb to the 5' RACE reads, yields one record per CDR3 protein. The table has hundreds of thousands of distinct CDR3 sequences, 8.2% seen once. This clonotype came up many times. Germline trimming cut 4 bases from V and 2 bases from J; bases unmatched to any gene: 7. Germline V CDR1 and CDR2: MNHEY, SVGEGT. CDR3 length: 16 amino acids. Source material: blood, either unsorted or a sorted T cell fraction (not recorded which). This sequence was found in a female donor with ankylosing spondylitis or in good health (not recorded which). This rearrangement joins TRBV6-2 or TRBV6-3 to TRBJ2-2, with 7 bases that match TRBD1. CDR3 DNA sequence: TGTGCCAGCAGTTCCCGGACAGGTCAAAACACCGGGGAGCTGTTTTTT. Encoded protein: CASSSRTGQNTGELFF.